The 26 T cell receptor beta chains in this list originate from one sample, sequenced in a study of somatic mutations in cytotoxic T cells in rheumatoid arthritis (TCRdb year 2017). Library method: the immunoSEQ multiplex PCR assay. Imported from immuneACCESS, the table was reduced by TCRdb to in-frame sequences with V and J called. These copies leave out some clones; in studies compared against another copy, an unresolved V gene accounts for under half, and the cause of the remainder is not known. The sample profile shows around 10,000 clones; about 70% of them were found once. About two fifths of the sample rests with the top ten. The sequenced material came from CD8+ T cells sorted from blood. The origin of the receptors is a man aged 60-69 years in good health.

The chain carries TRBV27 and TRBJ1-4; the D is unclear. Germline V CDR1 and CDR2: MNHEY, SMNVEV (reference sequence). The V gene lost 2 bases and the J gene lost 0 bases, with 4 bases spanning the gap. The CDR3 has 14 residues. In DNA, the CDR3 is TGTGCCAGCAGTTTAATTGCAACTAATGAAAAACTGTTTTTT. It codes for CASSLIATNEKLFF.

The gene calls are TRBV10-3 and TRBJ2-2; possibly TRBD2 for D (6 bases). The CDR3 length is 15 residues. Germline CDR1 reads ENHRY; CDR2 reads SYGVKD. The germline V and J ends were trimmed by 3 bases and 6 bases, with 14 bases remaining between them. This CDR3 is CAISDPGTQAGELFF. Here the CDR3 DNA reads TGTGCCATCAGTGATCCAGGGACTCAGGCCGGGGAGCTGTTTTTT.

The V call is TRBV5-1, the J call TRBJ2-5, with D tentatively TRBD1 or TRBD2 (6 bases each). The CDR3 consists of 15 residues. V gave up 4 bases and J gave up 0 bases, with 13 bases separating them. The germline V gene has CDR1 SGHRS and CDR2 YFSETQ. Written as DNA, the CDR3 is TGCGCCAGCAGCCCGGGGGCGGGGTACCAAGAGACCCAGTACTTC. The encoded protein is CASSPGAGYQETQYF.

In this sample, this clone turned up a few times. This chain uses TRBV10-1 with TRBJ2-7; TRBD2 agrees at 10 bases. Germline lookup yields CDR1 WNHNN and CDR2 SYGVQD (reference sequence). The J segment lost 2 bases and the V segment lost 7 bases, leaving 11 bases of the junction unmatched. The CDR3 consists of 16 residues. CDR3 bases: TGCGCCAGCACCCGGGAAGGGCTAGCGGGGGCCTACGAGCAGTACTTC. Translated: CASTREGLAGAYEQYF.

The CDR3 DNA reads TGTGCCACCAGCTTAGGGACAGGTCTCAATCAGCCCCAGCATTTT. Protein sequence: CATSLGTGLNQPQHF. The J gene is TRBJ1-5, the V gene TRBV15, with TRBD1 identical over 8 bases. CDR3 size: 15 residues. Germline V lookup: CDR1 LNHNV, CDR2 YYDKDF (reference sequence). After removal of 5 bases from V and 3 bases from J, the junction contained 6 bases not matched to a gene. The whole variable domain, filled in from reference TRBV15 and TRBJ1-5, reads DAMVIQNPRYQVTQFGKPVTLSCSQTLNHNVMYWYQQKSSQAPKLLFHYYDKDFNNEADTPDNFQSRRPNTSFCFLDIRSPGLGDTAMYLCATSLGTGLNQPQHFGDGTRLSIL.

The rearrangement joins TRBV5-6 to TRBJ1-1; a weak D match, TRBD1 (6 bases). CDR3 size: 15 residues. In germline, CDR1 is SGHDT, CDR2 YYEEEE. The ends were cut back, 0 bases at V and 1 base at J, with 10 bases in the middle. The CDR3 DNA follows: TGTGCCAGCAGCTTGGGGGTGGGACAGAACACTGAAGCTTTCTTT. Residues: CASSLGVGQNTEAFF.

This clone has just a few counts. The chain is built from TRBV7-9 and TRBJ2-7; 14 bases are a match to TRBD2. Germline-derived CDR1 and CDR2 are SEHNR and FQNEAQ (reference sequence). This CDR3 is 19 amino acids long. The J segment lost 7 bases and the V segment lost 1 base, leaving 15 bases of the junction unmatched. CDR3 loop: CASSLGTSGRPSTLSEQYF. The CDR3 DNA reads as TGTGCCAGCAGCTTAGGGACTAGCGGGAGGCCCTCAACTCTATCTGAGCAGTACTTC.

Comment on this clone: One junction end disagrees with the germline gene, perhaps due to a read error. The chain recombines TRBV29-1 with TRBJ2-1; the D is unclear. CDR1 is SQVTM, CDR2 ANQGSEA, per germline. This CDR3 is 14 amino acids long. CDR3: CSVEDRTSYNEQFF. For the CDR3, the DNA is TGCAGCGTCGAAGACCGCACCTCCTACAATGAGCAGTTCTTC.

The chain combines TRBV5-4 with TRBJ2-5; D unresolved. V was trimmed by 1 base and J by 1 base, leaving 5 bases between them. CDR1 and CDR2 (germline): SGHNT, YYREEE (reference sequence). The length of the CDR3 is 13 residues. Written as DNA, the CDR3 is TGTGCCAGCAGCTTGCTAACCCAAGAGACCCAGTACTTC. Translating gives CASSLLTQETQYF.

The V call is TRBV10-2, the J call TRBJ2-1; tentatively, D is TRBD2 (5 bases). This CDR3 is built from 13 residues. Germline loops: CDR1 WSHSY, CDR2 SAAADI. V gave up 5 bases and J gave up 4 bases, with 9 bases separating them. The CDR3 spells CASSTGLYNEQFF. CDR3 coding DNA: TGCGCCAGCAGTACGGGATTATACAATGAGCAGTTCTTC.

The J gene is TRBJ2-2, the V gene TRBV18, with D tentatively TRBD1 (6 bases). The CDR3 runs to 13 residues. Trimming pared 3 bases from V and 6 bases from J, leaving 8 bases between. In germline, CDR1 is KGHSH, CDR2 LQKENI. CDR3 region: CASSPNRAGELFF. The CDR3 region has the DNA TGTGCCAGCTCACCGAACAGGGCCGGGGAGCTGTTTTTT.

As DNA, the CDR3 is TGTGCCATCAGCGGGACAGGGATTGCAGATACGCAGTATTTT. Protein product: CAISGTGIADTQYF. J is TRBJ2-3 and V is TRBV10-3; 9 bases map to TRBD1. Germline values: CDR1 ENHRY, CDR2 SYGVKD. Germline trimming cut 6 bases from V and 4 bases from J; bases unmatched to any gene: 5. The CDR3 extends over 14 amino acids.

This rearrangement joins TRBV7-8 to TRBJ1-4, with D unresolved. Germline V CDR1 and CDR2: SGHVS, FQNEAQ. The germline V and J ends were trimmed by 2 bases and 8 bases, with 9 bases remaining between them. CDR3 length equals 13 residues. The CDR3 DNA reads as TGTGCCAGCAGCTTAAACGAATTGGAAAAACTGTTTTTT. This sequence encodes CASSLNELEKLFF.

CDR3 DNA sequence: TGCGCCAGCAGCCAAGGGACCGCCGGTCGGGAGACCCAGTACTTC. This codes for CASSQGTAGRETQYF. The chain joins TRBV4-3 to TRBJ2-5; D is undetermined. Germline values: CDR1 LGHNA, CDR2 YSLEER. The CDR3 has 15 residues. With 1 base removed from V and 5 bases from J, the gap between germline ends came to 14 bases.

The table lists this clone with a few counts. The chain links TRBV18 to TRBJ1-1; D uncertain. Germline assignment: CDR1 KGHSH and CDR2 LQKENI. The CDR3 has 13 residues. V lost 5 bases and J 2 bases, leaving 9 bases between the germline ends. The chain's CDR3 is CASSERANTEAFF. CDR3 sequence (DNA): TGTGCCAGCTCAGAGCGGGCCAACACTGAAGCTTTCTTT. The complete variable domain, with remaining parts taken from reference TRBV18 and TRBJ1-1, reads NAGVMQNPRHLVRRRGQEARLRCSPMKGHSHVYWYRQLPEEGLKFMVYLQKENIIDESGMPKERFSAEFPKEGPSILRIQQVVRGDSAAYFCASSERANTEAFFGQGTRLTVV.

There are a few counts of this clone. The CDR3 DNA is TGTGCCAGCAGTTTATTCTCTGGCGGTGAGCAGTTCTTC. Amino acid sequence: CASSLFSGGEQFF. The gene calls are TRBV27 and TRBJ2-1, with no clear D. Germline V lookup: CDR1 MNHEY, CDR2 SMNVEV (reference sequence). V lost 1 base, J lost 9 bases, and 10 bases lay in between. CDR3 length equals 13 residues.

This chain uses TRBV9 with TRBJ2-3; D is perhaps TRBD1 or TRBD2 (5 bases each). Trimming left V 6 bases short and J 0 bases short, with 11 bases between. Germline V gene data show CDR1 as SGDLS and CDR2 as YYNGEE. The length of the CDR3 is 14 residues. In DNA, the CDR3 is TGTGCCAGCAATCCTGGGGGTAGCACAGATACGCAGTATTTT. Translation: CASNPGGSTDTQYF.

The V gene is TRBV5-4, the J gene TRBJ2-7; D perhaps matches TRBD1 (5 bases). This CDR3 comprises 15 residues. Germline V lookup: CDR1 SGHNT, CDR2 YYREEE (reference sequence). V was trimmed by 1 base and J by 3 bases, leaving 14 bases between them. CDR3 region: CASSLHGPRGYEQYF. CDR3 bases: TGTGCCAGCAGCTTGCACGGGCCAAGGGGCTACGAGCAGTACTTC.

The chain couples TRBV27 to TRBJ2-7; maybe TRBD2 (6 bases). Per the germline V gene, CDR1 is MNHEY and CDR2 is SMNVEV (reference sequence). The V end lost 3 bases, the J end lost 6 bases, and 9 bases lay between the germline ends. The CDR3 has 12 amino acids. The CDR3 region has the DNA TGTGCCAGCAGTTTCCTGGGGGGCGAGCAGTACTTC. The encoded protein is CASSFLGGEQYF.

This sequence joins TRBV9 and TRBJ2-3; 8 bases agree with TRBD2. The CDR3 spans 16 residues. Germline V gene data show CDR1 as SGDLS and CDR2 as YYNGEE. V was clipped by 4 bases and J by 6 bases; unmatched bases: 13. CDR3 loop: CASSPRLALTLDTQYF. The CDR3 region has the DNA TGTGCCAGCAGCCCTCGACTAGCGTTAACCTTGGATACGCAGTATTTT.

The chain combines TRBV6-6 with TRBJ1-1; 10 nucleotides align to TRBD1. With V trimmed by 7 bases and J by 2 bases, 4 bases remained unmatched. The germline V gene has CDR1 MNHNY and CDR2 SVGAGI (reference sequence). There are 14 residues in the CDR3. DNA for the CDR3: TGTGCCAGCACGGACAGGGGGATCAACACTGAAGCTTTCTTT. Translating it yields CASTDRGINTEAFF.

This clone was seen a single time. V gene TRBV29-1 combines with J gene TRBJ2-3, with D perhaps matching TRBD2 (6 bases). Germline V gene data show CDR1 as SQVTM and CDR2 as ANQGSEA. The CDR3 contains 14 residues. V was clipped by 0 bases and J by 3 bases, with 10 bases between them. CDR3 loop: CSVEDLGRTDTQYF. DNA of the CDR3: TGCAGCGTTGAAGATCTCGGGAGAACAGATACGCAGTATTTT.

The J gene is TRBJ2-3, the V gene TRBV7-9, with D possibly being TRBD2 (6 bases). This CDR3 is 14 amino acids long. Per the germline V gene, CDR1 is SEHNR and CDR2 is FQNEAQ (reference sequence). Between the trimmed V and J ends, which lost 4 bases and 1 base, there was a span of 9 bases. The CDR3 loop is CASSWGDGTDTQYF. The CDR3 coding sequence is TGTGCCAGCAGCTGGGGGGACGGCACAGATACGCAGTATTTT.

The chain recombines TRBV6-5 with TRBJ2-1, with 9 positions matching TRBD2. J was trimmed by 0 bases and V by 4 bases; bases with no gene match: 1. The CDR3 has 15 residues. Germline CDR1 is MNHEY and CDR2 is SVGAGI. CDR3 loop: CASSSSGDSYNEQFF. The DNA for the CDR3 is TGTGCCAGCAGTTCTAGCGGGGACTCCTACAATGAGCAGTTCTTC.

The chain carries TRBV4-2 and TRBJ2-1; a possible D gene is TRBD2 (5 bases). The CDR3 length is 17 residues. Germline-derived CDR1 and CDR2 are LGHNA and YNFKEQ. With 1 base removed from V and 0 bases from J, the gap between germline ends came to 13 bases. The DNA of the CDR3 is TGTGCCAGCAGCCAAGTTATTAGCGCGGACTCCTACAATGAGCAGTTCTTC. Its protein is CASSQVISADSYNEQFF.

The gene calls are TRBV6-1 and TRBJ2-3; 9 bases are a match to TRBD2. Trimming cost V 4 bases and J 2 bases; bases outside gene matches: 4. The CDR3 covers 15 residues. CDR1 and CDR2 from the germline V gene are MNHNS and SASEGT. The CDR3 protein is CASSALAGNTDTQYF. The CDR3 region has the DNA TGTGCCAGCAGTGCCCTAGCGGGAAACACAGATACGCAGTATTTT.